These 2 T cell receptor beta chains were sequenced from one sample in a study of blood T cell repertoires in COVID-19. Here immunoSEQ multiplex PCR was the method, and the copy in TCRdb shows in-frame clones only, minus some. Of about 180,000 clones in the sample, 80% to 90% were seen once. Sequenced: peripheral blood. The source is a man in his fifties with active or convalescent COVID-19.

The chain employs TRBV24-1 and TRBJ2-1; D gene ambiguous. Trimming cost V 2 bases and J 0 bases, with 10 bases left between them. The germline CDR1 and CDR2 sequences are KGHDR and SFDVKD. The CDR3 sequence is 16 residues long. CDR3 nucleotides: TGTGCCACCAGTGATTCAGAGGCCAGCTCCTACAATGAGCAGTTCTTC. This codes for CATSDSEASSYNEQFF.

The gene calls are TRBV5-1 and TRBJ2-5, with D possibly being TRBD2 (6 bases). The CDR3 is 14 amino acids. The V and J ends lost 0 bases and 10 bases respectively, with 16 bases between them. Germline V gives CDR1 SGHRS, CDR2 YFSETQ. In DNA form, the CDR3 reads TGCGCCAGCAGCTTGGGGGTGACTACGGGGGACCAGTACTTC. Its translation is CASSLGVTTGDQYF. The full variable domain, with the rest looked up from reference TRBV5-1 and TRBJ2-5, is KAGVTQTPRYLIKTRGQQVTLSCSPISGHRSVSWYQQTPGQGLQFLFEYFSETQRNKGNFPGRFSGRQFSNSRSEMNVSTLELGDSALYLCASSLGVTTGDQYFGPGTRLLVL.